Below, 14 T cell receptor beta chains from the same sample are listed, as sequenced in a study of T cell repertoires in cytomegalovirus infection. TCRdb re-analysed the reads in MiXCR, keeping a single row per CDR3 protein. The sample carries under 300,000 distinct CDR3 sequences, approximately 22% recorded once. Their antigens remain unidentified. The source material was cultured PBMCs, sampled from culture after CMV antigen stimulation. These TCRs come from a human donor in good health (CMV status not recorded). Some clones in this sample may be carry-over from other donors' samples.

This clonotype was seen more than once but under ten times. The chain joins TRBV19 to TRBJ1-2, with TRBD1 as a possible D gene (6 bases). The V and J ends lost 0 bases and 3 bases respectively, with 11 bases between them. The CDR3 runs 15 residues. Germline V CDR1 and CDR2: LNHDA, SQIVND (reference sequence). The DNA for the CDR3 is TGTGCCAGTAGTATAGACCACAGGGTATACTATGGCTACACCTTC. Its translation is CASSIDHRVYYGYTF.

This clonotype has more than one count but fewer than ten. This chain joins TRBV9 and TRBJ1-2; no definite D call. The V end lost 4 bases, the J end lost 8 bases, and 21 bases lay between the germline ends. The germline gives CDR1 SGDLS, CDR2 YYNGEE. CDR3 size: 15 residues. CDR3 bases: TGTGCCAGCAGCCCGCAGCGATGGGTTGTGGGCGGCTACACCTTC. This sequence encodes CASSPQRWVVGGYTF. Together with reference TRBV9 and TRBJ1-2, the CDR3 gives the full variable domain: DSGVTQTPKHLITATGQRVTLRCSPRSGDLSVYWYQQSLDQGLQFLIQYYNGEERAKGNILERFSAQQFPDLHSELNLSSLELGDSALYFCASSPQRWVVGGYTFGSGTRLTVV.

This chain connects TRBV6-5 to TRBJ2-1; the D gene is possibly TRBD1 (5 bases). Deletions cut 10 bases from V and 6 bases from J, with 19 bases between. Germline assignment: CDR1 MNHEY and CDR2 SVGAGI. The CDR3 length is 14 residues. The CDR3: CATGRQPKGNEQFF. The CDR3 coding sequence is TGTGCCACCGGAAGACAGCCCAAAGGCAATGAGCAGTTCTTC.

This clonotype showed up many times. For the CDR3, the DNA is TGTGCCAGCAGCTTAGGTACCGGGACAGGAAACATTCAGTACTTC. Translated, it gives CASSLGTGTGNIQYF. This chain joins TRBV7-2 and TRBJ2-4; 8 bases fit TRBD1. The germline gives CDR1 SGHTA, CDR2 FQGNSA. V shed 1 base and J 6 bases; nucleotides not matched to a gene: 5. The CDR3 has 15 amino acids.

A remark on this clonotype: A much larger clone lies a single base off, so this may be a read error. The chain's CDR3 is CASGTQPAGEQYV. DNA of the CDR3: TGTGCCAGCGGGACACAACCGGCGGGGGAGCAGTACGTC. This sequence joins TRBV7-2 and TRBJ2-7; either TRBD1 or TRBD2 may fit D (6 bases each). Germline CDR1 is SGHTA and CDR2 is FQGNSA. The CDR3 runs to 13 residues. The ends were cut back, 8 bases at V and 7 bases at J, with 18 bases in the middle.

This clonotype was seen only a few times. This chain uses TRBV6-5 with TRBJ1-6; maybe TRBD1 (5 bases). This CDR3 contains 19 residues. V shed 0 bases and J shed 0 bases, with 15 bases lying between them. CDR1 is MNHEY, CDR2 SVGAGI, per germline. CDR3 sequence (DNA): TGTGCCAGCAGTTACTCGATCTCGGGACGGAGCTCCTATAATTCACCCCTCCACTTT. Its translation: CASSYSISGRSSYNSPLHF.

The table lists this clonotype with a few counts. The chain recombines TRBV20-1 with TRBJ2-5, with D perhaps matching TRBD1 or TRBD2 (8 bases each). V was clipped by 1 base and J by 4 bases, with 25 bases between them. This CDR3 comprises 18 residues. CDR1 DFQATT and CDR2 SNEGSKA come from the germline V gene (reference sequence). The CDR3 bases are TGCAGTGCTAGAGGCGGACTAGCTCCGAATACAGGGGGAGAGACCCAGTACTTC. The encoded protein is CSARGGLAPNTGGETQYF.

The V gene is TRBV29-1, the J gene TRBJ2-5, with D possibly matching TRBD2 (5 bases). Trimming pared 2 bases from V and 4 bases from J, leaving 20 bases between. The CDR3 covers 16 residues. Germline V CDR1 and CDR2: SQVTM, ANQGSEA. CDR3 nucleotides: TGCAGCGTTGAATGGGGAAGAGGGCGGGTGACAGAGACCCAGTACTTC. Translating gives CSVEWGRGRVTETQYF.

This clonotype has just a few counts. The DNA of the CDR3 is TGCAGTGCTAGACCTTTGCAAGGGACTCACAGTAGGGAGACCCAGTACTTC. It yields the protein CSARPLQGTHSRETQYF. V gene TRBV20-1 combines with J gene TRBJ2-5; tentatively, D is TRBD2 (6 bases). The ends were cut back, 2 bases at V and 5 bases at J, with 24 bases in the middle. Germline assignment: CDR1 DFQATT and CDR2 SNEGSKA (reference sequence). The CDR3 runs to 17 residues.

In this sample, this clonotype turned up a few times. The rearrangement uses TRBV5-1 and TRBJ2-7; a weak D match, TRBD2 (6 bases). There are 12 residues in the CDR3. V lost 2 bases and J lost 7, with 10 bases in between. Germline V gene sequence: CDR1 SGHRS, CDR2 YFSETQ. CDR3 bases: TGCGCCAGCAGCTTCCCGGCGGGGGAGCAGTACTTC. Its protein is CASSFPAGEQYF.

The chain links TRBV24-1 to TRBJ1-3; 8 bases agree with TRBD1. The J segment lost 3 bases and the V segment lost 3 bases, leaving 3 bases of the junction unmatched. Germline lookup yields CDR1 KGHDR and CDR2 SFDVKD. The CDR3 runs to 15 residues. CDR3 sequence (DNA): TGTGCCACCAGTGATCAGGGGGCGCGTGGAAACACCATATATTTT. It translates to CATSDQGARGNTIYF.

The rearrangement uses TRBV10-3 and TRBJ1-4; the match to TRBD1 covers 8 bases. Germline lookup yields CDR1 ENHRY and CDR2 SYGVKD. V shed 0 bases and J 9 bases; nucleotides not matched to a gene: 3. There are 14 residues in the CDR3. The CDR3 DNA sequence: TGTGCCATCAGTGAGTCGGGACAGGATAAAAAACTGTTTTTT. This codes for CAISESGQDKKLFF.

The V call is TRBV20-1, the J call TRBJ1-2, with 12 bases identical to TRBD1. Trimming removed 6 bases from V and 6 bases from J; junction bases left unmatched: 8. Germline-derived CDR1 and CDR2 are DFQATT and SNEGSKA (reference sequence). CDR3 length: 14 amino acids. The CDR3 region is CSAKTGTGGDGYTF. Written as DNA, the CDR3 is TGCAGTGCCAAGACCGGGACAGGGGGCGATGGCTACACCTTC.

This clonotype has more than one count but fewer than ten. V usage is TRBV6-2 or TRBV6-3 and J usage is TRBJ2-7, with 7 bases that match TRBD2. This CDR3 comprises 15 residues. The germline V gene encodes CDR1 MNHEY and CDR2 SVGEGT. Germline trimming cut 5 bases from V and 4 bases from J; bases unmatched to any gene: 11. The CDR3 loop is CASSPKQAGRYEQYF. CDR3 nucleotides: TGTGCCAGCAGTCCTAAACAAGCGGGAAGGTACGAGCAGTACTTC.